Following are 17 T cell receptor beta chains from one sample sequenced in a study of T cells in Graves' hyperthyroidism and ophthalmopathy. There were TCR beta CDR3 regions amplified from RNA transcripts. First-round RT-PCR targeting the TCR CDR3 was performed with the HTBI primer set. TCRdb analysed the multiplex PCR reads with MiXCR anew, one entry per CDR3 protein. The data show approximately 560,000 distinct CDR3 sequences, more than 45% seen once. The sequenced sample was peripheral blood or thyroid tissue (not recorded which). These receptors all come from a woman aged 18-35 years with Graves' hyperthyroidism.

The CDR3 sequence: CAISEGPGYTF. CDR3 DNA sequence: TGTGCCATCAGTGAGGGGCCTGGCTACACCTTC. The J gene is TRBJ1-2, the V gene TRBV10-3; the D is unclear. Germline V gives CDR1 ENHRY, CDR2 SYGVKD. The CDR3 covers 11 residues. Trimming pared 2 bases from V and 7 bases from J, leaving 5 bases between.

V and J are TRBV7-2 and TRBJ2-7, with 9 bases lining up with TRBD1. This CDR3 is 15 amino acids long. Germline V gives CDR1 SGHTA, CDR2 FQGNSA. Trimming cost V 5 bases and J 5 bases; bases outside gene matches: 10. CDR3 nucleotide sequence: TGTGCCAGCAGCGACAGGGGACAGGGTTTCGACGAGCAGTACTTC. Its protein product is CASSDRGQGFDEQYF.

Points on this clonotype: One base away lies a much larger clone, so this may be a sequencing read error. The chain combines TRBV25-1 with TRBJ1-6; D gene uncertain. V was pared by 10 bases and J by 7 bases, with 14 bases between. CDR1 is MGHDK and CDR2 is SYGVNS in the germline V gene. This CDR3 contains 13 residues. The CDR3: CATTGSGNSPLHF. The CDR3 nucleotides are TGTGCCACCACCGGTTCAGGCAATTCACCCCTCCACTTT. The whole variable domain, remainder taken from reference TRBV25-1 and TRBJ1-6, is EADIYQTPRYLVIGTGKKITLECSQTMGHDKMYWYQQDPGMELHLIHYSYGVNSTEKGDLSSESTVSRIRTEHFPLTLESARPSHTSQYLCATTGSGNSPLHFGNGTRLTVT.

This clonotype showed up many times. The V gene is TRBV2, the J gene TRBJ1-2; D is perhaps TRBD1 (5 bases). Trimming pared 5 bases from V and 2 bases from J, leaving 6 bases between. Germline lookup yields CDR1 SNHLY and CDR2 FYNNEI. The CDR3 sequence is 12 residues long. The CDR3 sequence is CASSRQNYGYTF. CDR3 in DNA: TGTGCCAGCAGTCGACAGAACTATGGCTACACCTTC.

The chain combines TRBV7-8 with TRBJ2-2, with D uncertain. V lost 2 bases and J 0 bases, leaving 10 bases between the germline ends. Germline CDR1 is SGHVS and CDR2 is FQNEAQ. This CDR3 comprises 16 residues. In nucleotides, the CDR3 is TGTGCCAGCAGCTTAAATCTTTGGCCGAACACCGGGGAGCTGTTTTTT. Protein product: CASSLNLWPNTGELFF.

This chain links TRBV10-3 with TRBJ1-2, with TRBD1 identical over 7 bases. Germline CDR1 reads ENHRY; CDR2 reads SYGVKD. V lost 6 bases, J lost 1 base, and 2 bases stayed unmatched. The length of the CDR3 is 13 residues. CDR3 residues: CAIRRDSNYGYTF. In nucleotides, the CDR3 is TGTGCCATCAGACGGGACAGTAACTATGGCTACACCTTC.

J is TRBJ2-5 and V is TRBV12-5; TRBD1 matches 8 bases. Germline V lookup: CDR1 LGHNT, CDR2 FRNRAP. The CDR3 covers 14 residues. Trimming at V came to 5 bases and at J to 5 bases, leaving 7 bases not matched to a gene. The CDR3 here is CASGPGQGQETQYF. The CDR3 DNA sequence: TGTGCTAGTGGTCCCGGACAGGGACAGGAGACCCAGTACTTC.

This clonotype turned up a few times. The V call is TRBV2, the J call TRBJ2-2; perhaps TRBD2 as D (5 bases). The CDR3 runs 15 residues. V dropped 7 bases and J dropped 5 bases, with 17 bases sitting between them. In germline, CDR1 is SNHLY, CDR2 FYNNEI. CDR3 amino acids: CASTLLRLRTGELFF. CDR3 sequence (DNA): TGTGCCAGCACCCTTTTGAGACTAAGAACCGGGGAGCTGTTTTTT.

The chain uses TRBV2 and TRBJ1-2, with D perhaps matching TRBD1 (5 bases). The CDR3 is 14 amino acids. Germline loops: CDR1 SNHLY, CDR2 FYNNEI. The V end lost 5 bases, the J end lost 3 bases, and 13 bases lay between the germline ends. CDR3 protein: CASSPRRDHYGYTF. In DNA, the CDR3 is TGTGCCAGCAGTCCACGACGGGACCACTATGGCTACACCTTC.

The chain carries TRBV2 and TRBJ1-2; no firm D call. V lost 9 bases, J lost 2 bases, and 13 bases lay in between. CDR1 is SNHLY and CDR2 is FYNNEI in the germline V gene. The CDR3 loop spans 13 amino acids. The CDR3 loop is CASSMFKNYGYTF. The CDR3 nucleotides read TGTGCCAGTAGTATGTTCAAGAACTATGGCTACACCTTC.

Relative to its sample, this clonotype is medium-sized (0.01 to 0.1%). The chain uses TRBV24-1 and TRBJ1-1, with D unresolved. The CDR3 length is 12 residues. Germline CDR1 KGHDR, CDR2 SFDVKD. Between the trimmed V and J ends, which lost 0 bases and 10 bases, there was a span of 8 bases. CDR3 nucleotides: TGTGCCACCAGTGATTTGTTGGGAGGAGCTTTCTTT. It encodes CATSDLLGGAFF.

This clonotype was detected a few times. V gene TRBV2 combines with J gene TRBJ1-5; TRBD1 might be the D (5 bases). Germline lookup yields CDR1 SNHLY and CDR2 FYNNEI. The CDR3 extends over 14 amino acids. V was trimmed by 6 bases and J by 2 bases, leaving 11 bases between them. The CDR3 loop reads CASRKWGGNQPQHF. In DNA form, the CDR3 reads TGTGCCAGCAGAAAATGGGGCGGCAATCAGCCCCAGCATTTT.

This clonotype came up many times. The J gene is TRBJ1-1, the V gene TRBV29-1, with D unclear. The germline V gene has CDR1 SQVTM and CDR2 ANQGSEA. This CDR3 spans 12 amino acids. V shed 7 bases and J shed 3 bases, with 12 bases lying between them. In nucleotides, the CDR3 is TGCAGCGCCCTGTCTTCATACACTGAAGCTTTCTTT. Its protein is CSALSSYTEAFF.

V is TRBV7-9 and J is TRBJ2-2, with 11 bases identical to TRBD2. CDR1 is SEHNR and CDR2 is FQNEAQ in the germline V gene (reference sequence). The CDR3 totals 17 residues. J gave up 5 bases and V 5 bases, and 10 bases lay outside the gene matches. The chain's CDR3 is CASSTTSGRVNTGELFF. CDR3 coding DNA: TGTGCCAGCAGCACAACTAGCGGGAGAGTTAATACCGGGGAGCTGTTTTTT.

The table lists this clonotype with a few counts. V and J are TRBV20-1 and TRBJ1-1; 10 nucleotides line up with TRBD1. The CDR3 has 14 residues. Germline lookup yields CDR1 DFQATT and CDR2 SNEGSKA (reference sequence). V gave up 6 bases and J gave up 3 bases; unmatched junction bases: 7. CDR3 loop: CSARQGASDTEAFF. DNA for the CDR3: TGCAGTGCAAGACAGGGGGCTTCGGACACTGAAGCTTTCTTT.

The chain couples TRBV7-9 to TRBJ1-2; 8 bases are a match to TRBD1. The CDR3 has 16 residues. In germline, CDR1 is SEHNR, CDR2 FQNEAQ (reference sequence). J gave up 3 bases and V 8 bases, and 14 bases lay outside the gene matches. CDR3 sequence: CASRDLQGVADYGYTF. The CDR3 DNA sequence: TGTGCCAGCCGGGACTTACAGGGGGTTGCAGACTATGGCTACACCTTC.

This clonotype was observed a few times. The V gene is TRBV6-6, the J gene TRBJ2-5; D is uncertain. The CDR3 is made up of 15 amino acids. CDR1 and CDR2 (germline): MNHNY, SVGAGI (reference sequence). V lost 0 bases to trimming and J lost 1 base, with 9 bases between them. CDR3: CASSYSVQLQETQYF. The CDR3 bases are TGTGCCAGCAGTTACTCGGTACAGCTCCAAGAGACCCAGTACTTC.